The entry that follows covers one T cell receptor (beta chain) sequence. Measured with immunoSEQ multiplex PCR; TCRdb has only the in-frame clones, and not every one. The sample has 30,000 or so clones, 72% seen once. Trimming stripped 4 bases from V and 0 bases from J, with 23 bases between. CDR3 length: 19 amino acids. The sample originates from a study of early stage breast cancer tumors. This receptor was taken from a person between 50 and 60 years old with breast cancer. The chain is built from TRBV5-3 and TRBJ1-5; TRBD1 might be the D (5 bases). TRBV5-3 has ORF status, its function being uncertain. Sequenced sample: blood. The CDR3 DNA reads as TGTGCCAGAAGCCTTTCCCGGACACCCTCGGCTTATAGCAATCAGCCCCAGCATTTT. Its protein is CARSLSRTPSAYSNQPQHF.